The 25 T cell receptor beta chains below were found in one sample sequenced in a study of shared clonotypes between healthy human individuals. TCRdb's copy holds only in-frame clones and misses some; the assay was immunoSEQ multiplex PCR. The table has about 320,000 clones, 80% to 90% seen once. Input material: memory CD8+ T cells sorted from blood. The subset here: CD45RO+ cells pooled with CCR7-negative TemRA cells. The receptors come from a young man in good health.

The chain joins TRBV7-6 to TRBJ2-2; TRBD1 agrees at 8 bases. J was trimmed by 1 base and V by 5 bases; bases with no gene match: 6. CDR1 SGHVS and CDR2 FNYEAQ come from the germline V gene. The CDR3 runs 16 residues. In DNA, the CDR3 is TGTGCCAGCAGCCATCTCAGGGGGCAGAACACCGGGGAGCTGTTTTTT. Its protein product is CASSHLRGQNTGELFF.

The rearrangement joins TRBV12-1 to TRBJ1-2; the table's D gene call, TRBD1, was not cross checked with the DNA. TRBV12-1 is a pseudogene segment. The CDR3 is made up of 14 amino acids. CDR3 residues: CASSPIGQGGGYTF. DNA for the CDR3: TGTGCCAGCAGCCCAATAGGACAGGGTGGTGGCTACACCTTC.

This chain joins TRBV6-1 and TRBJ1-6; D uncertain. This CDR3 spans 15 amino acids. V lost 7 bases and J 8 bases, leaving 18 bases between the germline ends. Germline-derived CDR1 and CDR2 are MNHNS and SASEGT. CDR3 nucleotides: TGTGCCAGCATTCAAAGGAAGGTCCTATATTCACCCCTCCACTTT. This sequence encodes CASIQRKVLYSPLHF.

The chain is built from TRBV5-1 and TRBJ2-7; D is unresolved. The CDR3 runs to 13 residues. V lost 0 bases, J lost 4 bases, and 8 bases lay in between. Per germline, CDR1 SGHRS and CDR2 YFSETQ. In nucleotides, the CDR3 is TGCGCCAGCAGCTTGGAAGTTAGGTACGAGCAGTACTTC. Translation: CASSLEVRYEQYF. Full variable domain (missing parts from reference TRBV5-1 and TRBJ2-7): KAGVTQTPRYLIKTRGQQVTLSCSPISGHRSVSWYQQTPGQGLQFLFEYFSETQRNKGNFPGRFSGRQFSNSRSEMNVSTLELGDSALYLCASSLEVRYEQYFGPGTRLTVT.

The chain uses TRBV7-9 and TRBJ1-4; the match to TRBD1 covers 10 bases. The CDR3 loop spans 15 amino acids. V lost 9 bases to trimming and J lost 8 bases; unmatched junction nucleotides: 12. From germline, CDR1 is SEHNR and CDR2 FQNEAQ (reference sequence). For the CDR3, the DNA is TGTGCCAGTTTCGGGGACAGGGGAGGAAACGAAAAACTGTTTTTT. Protein: CASFGDRGGNEKLFF.

The rearrangement joins TRBV28 to TRBJ2-1; 8 positions match TRBD1. Germline lookup yields CDR1 MDHEN and CDR2 SYDVKM. There are 15 residues in the CDR3. Trimming at V came to 5 bases and at J to 9 bases, leaving 12 bases not matched to a gene. The CDR3 sequence: CASSLDREGSGEQFF. The DNA for the CDR3 is TGTGCCAGCAGTCTGGACAGGGAAGGGTCAGGTGAGCAGTTCTTC.

V usage is TRBV11-2 and J usage is TRBJ2-7; D gene uncertain. This CDR3 is built from 14 residues. The V gene lost 5 bases and the J gene lost 2 bases, with 13 bases spanning the gap. The V gene's germline CDR1 is SGHAT and CDR2 FQNNGV. The CDR3 sequence: CASSVAPEAYEQYF. CDR3 bases: TGTGCCAGCAGCGTAGCCCCTGAAGCCTACGAGCAGTACTTC. Full variable domain (missing parts from reference TRBV11-2 and TRBJ2-7): EAGVAQSPRYKIIEKRQSVAFWCNPISGHATLYWYQQILGQGPKLLIQFQNNGVVDDSQLPKDRFSAERLKGVDSTLKIQPAKLEDSAVYLCASSVAPEAYEQYFGPGTRLTVT.

The chain carries TRBV7-2 and TRBJ1-2; D gene uncertain. V was trimmed by 0 bases and J by 7 bases, leaving 18 bases between them. Germline-derived CDR1 and CDR2 are SGHTA and FQGNSA. The CDR3 runs to 16 residues. This chain's CDR3 is CASSLAPGGSSAGYTF. The CDR3 nucleotides are TGTGCCAGCAGCTTAGCCCCGGGTGGTAGTTCGGCTGGCTACACCTTC.

The chain links TRBV11-3 to TRBJ1-2, with D hard to call. The CDR3 extends over 13 amino acids. Looked up from germline, CDR1 is SGHNT and CDR2 is YENEEA. V lost 5 bases, J lost 7 bases, and 14 bases lay in between. The CDR3: CASSPYNGRGYTF. DNA for the CDR3: TGTGCCAGCAGCCCTTACAACGGTCGTGGCTACACCTTC.

CDR3 in amino acids: CASSPWDRDSEQYF. CDR3 nucleotide sequence: TGTGCCAGCTCACCCTGGGACAGGGATAGCGAGCAGTACTTC. The rearrangement uses TRBV18 and TRBJ2-7; 9 bases agree with TRBD1. Losses at the gene ends were 3 bases for V and 6 bases for J; bases not matched to a gene: 6. The CDR3 is made up of 14 amino acids. From germline, CDR1 is KGHSH and CDR2 LQKENI.

Only one count was recorded for this clone. The chain combines TRBV5-1 with TRBJ1-1; D might be TRBD1 (6 bases). This CDR3 spans 13 amino acids. In germline, CDR1 is SGHRS, CDR2 YFSETQ. Trimming stripped 4 bases from V and 6 bases from J, with 13 bases between. The CDR3 nucleotides are TGCGCCAGCAGCCTTTTGGGGGCCGCTGAAGCTTTCTTT. It specifies CASSLLGAAEAFF.

The chain carries TRBV6-5 and TRBJ2-3; D is undetermined. Germline loops: CDR1 MNHEY, CDR2 SVGAGI. Trimming stripped 4 bases from V and 1 base from J, with 12 bases between. The CDR3 contains 15 residues. Here the CDR3 reads CASSLGPGGTDTQYF. In DNA form, the CDR3 reads TGTGCCAGCAGTTTGGGTCCTGGTGGCACAGATACGCAGTATTTT.

Of note for this clone: This CDR3 is also generated by other DNA sequences in the sample. The V gene is TRBV29-1, the J gene TRBJ2-7; 11 positions agree with TRBD2. Germline-derived CDR1 and CDR2 are SQVTM and ANQGSEA. The CDR3 has 14 amino acids. The junction had 1 base not matched to a gene; V was cut back by 2 bases and J by 1 base. CDR3: CSVELAGGSYEQYF. Written as DNA, the CDR3 is TGCAGCGTTGAATTAGCGGGAGGGTCCTACGAGCAGTACTTC.

The chain joins TRBV7-9 to TRBJ2-5, with D perhaps being TRBD1 or TRBD2 (5 bases each). Trimming cost V 5 bases and J 5 bases, with 18 bases left between them. Germline CDR1 and CDR2: SEHNR and FQNEAQ (reference sequence). There are 15 residues in the CDR3. This chain's CDR3 is CASSVQGRGGETQYF. DNA for the CDR3: TGTGCCAGCAGCGTCCAGGGCCGGGGCGGCGAGACCCAGTACTTC.

This clone was counted between two and nine times. The chain links TRBV7-9 to TRBJ1-1; D remains ambiguous. The CDR3 sequence is 11 residues long. V lost 5 bases and J 8 bases, leaving 9 bases between the germline ends. CDR1 is SEHNR and CDR2 is FQNEAQ in the germline V gene (reference sequence). The CDR3 loop is CASSPAGEAFF. CDR3 nucleotides: TGTGCCAGCAGCCCCGCGGGGGAAGCTTTCTTT.

The DNA of the CDR3 is TGTGCCAGCAGCCGGACTAGCGGGAACTACGAGCAGTACTTC. The encoded protein is CASSRTSGNYEQYF. The V and J genes are TRBV5-4 and TRBJ2-7; 12 bases fit TRBD2. The CDR3 is 14 amino acids. CDR1 and CDR2 (germline): SGHNT, YYREEE (reference sequence). The trim removed 4 bases at V and 3 bases at J, leaving 2 bases unmatched.

CDR3 sequence reads: CSVEEWDRTYNEQFF. The CDR3 nucleotides read TGCAGCGTTGAAGAATGGGACAGAACCTACAATGAGCAGTTCTTC. The chain carries TRBV29-1 and TRBJ2-1; 7 bases map to TRBD1. Trimming cost V 0 bases and J 2 bases; bases outside gene matches: 4. The germline CDR1 and CDR2 sequences are SQVTM and ANQGSEA. This CDR3 is 15 amino acids long.

This chain uses TRBV28 with TRBJ1-6; weak D call: TRBD1 (6 bases). Trimming shortened V by 4 bases and J by 4 bases, and 14 bases separated the two germline ends. CDR1 and CDR2 (germline): MDHEN, SYDVKM. This CDR3 contains 16 residues. CDR3 DNA sequence: TGTGCCAGCAGTTCAAGGAACAGGGCTTATAATTCACCCCTCCACTTT. It codes for CASSSRNRAYNSPLHF.

This clone has a single count. The chain links TRBV9 to TRBJ2-7, with 7 nucleotides matching TRBD2. Germline V lookup: CDR1 SGDLS, CDR2 YYNGEE. J lost 5 bases, V lost 4 bases, and 12 bases had no gene match. The CDR3 runs to 15 residues. The CDR3 region has the DNA TGTGCCAGCAGCTCGTACGGGGGGTTCGTCCACGAGCAGTACTTC. It codes for CASSSYGGFVHEQYF.

The V gene is TRBV27, the J gene TRBJ1-2, with D possibly being TRBD1 (6 bases). Germline CDR1 MNHEY, CDR2 SMNVEV (reference sequence). V gave up 3 bases and J gave up 4 bases, with 21 bases separating them. The CDR3 sequence is 17 residues long. This CDR3 reads CASSLRLQRGAVYGYTF. CDR3 sequence (DNA): TGTGCCAGCAGTTTGAGGTTGCAAAGGGGGGCCGTCTATGGCTACACCTTC.

This sequence joins TRBV6-6 and TRBJ1-1; D call uncertain. This CDR3 contains 14 residues. V was pared by 6 bases and J by 1 base, with 12 bases between. Per the germline V gene, CDR1 is MNHNY and CDR2 is SVGAGI (reference sequence). The CDR3 DNA reads as TGTGCCAGCAGCTACGAGGGCCCGAACACTGAAGCTTTCTTT. Translation: CASSYEGPNTEAFF.

The chain combines TRBV5-6 with TRBJ2-1; D gene uncertain. Germline V gene data show CDR1 as SGHDT and CDR2 as YYEEEE. The CDR3 consists of 15 residues. V was shortened by 4 bases and J by 3 bases, with 14 bases between the two germline ends. CDR3 DNA sequence: TGTGCCAGCAGCCCTGGGCTTAAGAACTACAATGAGCAGTTCTTC. This encodes CASSPGLKNYNEQFF.

The chain combines TRBV7-2 with TRBJ2-5, with 7 bases fitting TRBD2. Germline V gene data show CDR1 as SGHTA and CDR2 as FQGNSA. V lost 2 bases and J lost 2; bases outside the gene matches: 5. There are 15 residues in the CDR3. The CDR3 coding sequence is TGTGCCAGCAGCTTATCTAGCGGAATACAAGAGACCCAGTACTTC. Its translation is CASSLSSGIQETQYF.

V is TRBV4-1 and J is TRBJ2-7, with 9 bases that match TRBD1. V shed 2 bases and J 0 bases; nucleotides not matched to a gene: 2. This CDR3 has 15 amino acids. Germline CDR1 MGHRA, CDR2 YSYEKL. CDR3 sequence reads: CASSQRQGDSYEQYF. Here the CDR3 DNA reads TGCGCCAGCAGCCAAAGACAGGGGGACTCCTACGAGCAGTACTTC.

This clone was counted a few times. The chain carries TRBV21-1 and TRBJ2-7; the table's D call, TRBD1, has no DNA check behind it. TRBV21-1 counts as a pseudogene. CDR3 length: 19 amino acids. The CDR3 nucleotides read TGTGCCAGCAGCCCCGACCGGGGGGACAGGGTTATCTTTACCTACGAGCAGTACTTC. Translating gives CASSPDRGDRVIFTYEQYF.